Listed here are 21 T cell receptor beta chains from one sample, sequenced in a study of cytomegalovirus exposure and HLA in healthy donors. The primer mix had 60 Vbeta and 13 Jbeta primers. Libraries were prepared by immunoSEQ multiplex PCR; TCRdb keeps only in-frame clonotypes and omits some of them. Its table lists roughly 73,000 clones. The source material was PBMCs. These receptors originate from a female donor in good health and CMV-seropositive.

The gene calls are TRBV9 and TRBJ2-7; 11 nucleotides match TRBD1. There are 16 residues in the CDR3. Germline CDR1 and CDR2: SGDLS and YYNGEE. Trimming at V came to 0 bases and at J to 2 bases, leaving 4 bases not matched to a gene. The CDR3: CASSVGAGQGAYEQYF. Written as DNA, the CDR3 is TGTGCCAGCAGCGTAGGAGCGGGACAGGGGGCCTACGAGCAGTACTTC.

CDR3: CASSPSYTGGYTF. Here the CDR3 DNA reads TGTGCCAGCAGCCCTTCGTATACAGGTGGCTACACCTTC. The chain is built from TRBV25-1 and TRBJ1-2, with a tentative D call TRBD1 (5 bases). From germline, CDR1 is MGHDK and CDR2 SYGVNS. CDR3 size: 13 residues. With 6 bases removed from V and 7 bases from J, the gap between germline ends came to 15 bases.

V usage is TRBV30 and J usage is TRBJ2-2; tentatively, D is TRBD2 (7 bases). Germline loops: CDR1 GTSNPN, CDR2 SVGIG (reference sequence). The CDR3 has 15 residues. Trimming took 2 bases from V and 6 from J, leaving 16 bases between them. In DNA, the CDR3 is TGTGCCTGGAGTCTAGGGGGGGCAGGGTCCGGGGAGCTGTTTTTT. This sequence encodes CAWSLGGAGSGELFF.

CDR3 residues: CASSRGGAEKLFF. The CDR3 nucleotides read TGCGCCAGCAGCCGTGGGGGGGCGGAAAAACTGTTTTTT. The chain combines TRBV5-1 with TRBJ1-4, with D tentatively TRBD1 (6 bases). This CDR3 has 13 residues. Trimming stripped 4 bases from V and 8 bases from J, with 12 bases between. Germline V lookup: CDR1 SGHRS, CDR2 YFSETQ.

V gene TRBV5-1 combines with J gene TRBJ1-1; 9 bases are a match to TRBD1. The germline V gene encodes CDR1 SGHRS and CDR2 YFSETQ. The trim removed 4 bases at V and 3 bases at J, leaving 7 bases unmatched. This CDR3 region has 15 residues. For the CDR3, the DNA is TGCGCCAGCAGCCTTAAACAGGGGGCGGACACTGAAGCTTTCTTT. It encodes CASSLKQGADTEAFF.

The chain employs TRBV7-6 and TRBJ2-7, with 7 nucleotides matching TRBD2. The V and J ends lost 5 bases and 2 bases, in that order; junction bases with no gene match: 9. CDR3 length: 15 amino acids. Germline CDR1 reads SGHVS; CDR2 reads FNYEAQ. The CDR3: CASSPRAGRPYEQYF. The CDR3 DNA follows: TGTGCCAGCAGCCCACGAGCCGGGAGGCCCTACGAGCAGTACTTC.

The V and J genes are TRBV4-3 and TRBJ2-3; D possibly corresponds to TRBD1 (5 bases). V lost 0 bases to trimming and J lost 2 bases, with 6 bases between them. Germline V gene lookup returns CDR1 LGHNA and CDR2 YSLEER. This CDR3 is built from 14 residues. In DNA, the CDR3 is TGCGCCAGCAGCCAAGACAGGGCCACAGATACGCAGTATTTT. Translated: CASSQDRATDTQYF.

This chain uses TRBV19 with TRBJ1-1, with 7 positions matching TRBD1. The CDR3 extends over 14 amino acids. The J segment lost 4 bases and the V segment lost 6 bases, leaving 8 bases of the junction unmatched. Germline V CDR1 and CDR2: LNHDA, SQIVND (reference sequence). The CDR3, as DNA: TGTGCCAGTAGCGAGGGGGCGGGATTCACTGAAGCTTTCTTT. Translation gives CASSEGAGFTEAFF.

V is TRBV5-1 and J is TRBJ2-7, with 8 bases matching TRBD2. The CDR3 sequence is 15 residues long. The germline gives CDR1 SGHRS, CDR2 YFSETQ. V gave up 3 bases and J gave up 5 bases; unmatched junction bases: 10. CDR3 protein: CASSSRGGAPHEQYF. In DNA form, the CDR3 reads TGCGCCAGCAGCTCCCGGGGGGGGGCGCCCCACGAGCAGTACTTC.

The chain combines TRBV7-8 with TRBJ2-7; the match to TRBD1 covers 9 bases. Per germline, CDR1 SGHVS and CDR2 FQNEAQ. Trimming cost V 5 bases and J 5 bases; bases outside gene matches: 13. The CDR3 covers 16 residues. The CDR3 DNA follows: TGTGCCAGCAGCCCCCGACAGGGGGGATCCTCGGACGAGCAGTACTTC. Translation: CASSPRQGGSSDEQYF.

In DNA, the CDR3 is TGTGCCAGCAGCTCGTACCGGGACATCTCCTACGAGCAGTACTTC. As protein: CASSSYRDISYEQYF. This chain uses TRBV5-6 with TRBJ2-7, with D perhaps TRBD1 (6 bases). Per germline, CDR1 SGHDT and CDR2 YYEEEE. The CDR3 is made up of 15 amino acids. The germline V and J ends were trimmed by 3 bases and 0 bases, with 13 bases remaining between them.

The rearrangement uses TRBV29-1 and TRBJ2-1; 8 nucleotides align to TRBD2. The V gene end was trimmed by 6 bases and the J gene end by 10 bases; junction bases not matched to a gene: 5. The CDR3 extends over 11 amino acids. Germline V lookup: CDR1 SQVTM, CDR2 ANQGSEA. The CDR3 spells CSVRVAGEQFF. The CDR3 DNA reads TGCAGCGTGAGAGTAGCGGGGGAGCAGTTCTTC.

The chain links TRBV19 to TRBJ1-5, with D perhaps matching TRBD1 (5 bases). This CDR3 is built from 17 residues. Germline-derived CDR1 and CDR2 are LNHDA and SQIVND (reference sequence). The V end was cut by 8 bases, the J end by 2 bases, with 22 bases between. CDR3 amino acids: CASGTDTFRGGNQPQHF. As DNA, the CDR3 is TGTGCCAGTGGGACCGACACCTTCCGCGGGGGCAATCAGCCCCAGCATTTT.

J is TRBJ2-2 and V is TRBV4-3; 8 bases are shared with TRBD2. CDR1 and CDR2 from the germline V gene are LGHNA and YSLEER. The CDR3 runs to 18 residues. After removal of 4 bases from V and 3 bases from J, the junction contained 13 bases not matched to a gene. In DNA form, the CDR3 reads TGCGCCAGCAGCCCCCGGAGGGTGGCGGGGGGTTACACCGGGGAGCTGTTTTTT. Amino acid sequence: CASSPRRVAGGYTGELFF.

The chain combines TRBV6-5 with TRBJ2-7, with D tentatively TRBD2 (7 bases). Between the trimmed V and J ends, which lost 8 bases and 5 bases, there was a span of 22 bases. The CDR3 is 15 residues long. The V gene's germline CDR1 is MNHEY and CDR2 SVGAGI. CDR3 DNA sequence: TGTGCCAGCGGAACGACTGGGGGGAGGGACAACGAGCAGTACTTC. It is translated as CASGTTGGRDNEQYF.

V and J are TRBV11-2 and TRBJ2-1; TRBD2 matches 8 bases. CDR1 SGHAT and CDR2 FQNNGV come from the germline V gene. CDR3 length equals 15 residues. The ends lost 0 bases at V and 6 bases at J; junction bases unmatched: 4. CDR3 protein: CASSLDPGGVNEQFF. CDR3 DNA sequence: TGTGCCAGCAGCTTAGATCCGGGAGGGGTCAATGAGCAGTTCTTC.

V gene TRBV19 combines with J gene TRBJ2-7, with a tentative D call TRBD1 (6 bases). V shed 5 bases and J shed 1 base, with 12 bases lying between them. Per germline, CDR1 LNHDA and CDR2 SQIVND (reference sequence). The CDR3 sequence is 14 residues long. The CDR3 bases are TGTGCCAGTAGTCCAAATAGGGGGTCCTACGAGCAGTACTTC. Its translation is CASSPNRGSYEQYF.

V gene TRBV28 combines with J gene TRBJ1-4; D gene unclear. Per the germline V gene, CDR1 is MDHEN and CDR2 is SYDVKM. Deletions cut 2 bases from V and 8 bases from J, with 12 bases between. The CDR3 consists of 14 residues. The CDR3 DNA reads as TGTGCCAGCAGTTTAACCGGGGTAGGGGAAAAACTGTTTTTT. Its protein product is CASSLTGVGEKLFF. The entire variable domain, with the rest obtained from reference TRBV28 and TRBJ1-4, is as follows: DVKVTQSSRYLVKRTGEKVFLECVQDMDHENMFWYRQDPGLGLRLIYFSYDVKMKEKGDIPEGYSVSREKKERFSLILESASTNQTSMYLCASSLTGVGEKLFFGSGTQLSVL.

The chain employs TRBV28 and TRBJ2-1; a weak D match, TRBD1 (5 bases). V dropped 5 bases and J dropped 4 bases, with 9 bases sitting between them. Germline V gene lookup returns CDR1 MDHEN and CDR2 SYDVKM. This CDR3 spans 13 amino acids. CDR3 in DNA: TGTGCCAGCAGTATGACAGTGTACAATGAGCAGTTCTTC. Translated: CASSMTVYNEQFF.

This chain connects TRBV5-4 to TRBJ2-7; TRBD2 is a possible D gene (7 bases). Germline CDR1 reads SGHNT; CDR2 reads YYREEE (reference sequence). This CDR3 has 15 residues. Between the trimmed V and J ends, which lost 9 bases and 2 bases, there was a span of 21 bases. The CDR3 coding sequence is TGTGCCACCAGACAAACCGGGGGGCCCCCCTACGAGCAGTACTTC. Its protein is CATRQTGGPPYEQYF. The full variable domain, its missing parts supplied by reference TRBV5-4 and TRBJ2-7, is ETGVTQSPTHLIKTRGQQVTLRCSSQSGHNTVSWYQQALGQGPQFIFQYYREEENGRGNFPPRFSGLQFPNYSSELNVNALELDDSALYLCATRQTGGPPYEQYFGPGTRLTVT.

V usage is TRBV7-9 and J usage is TRBJ2-5; the D gene is possibly TRBD1 (5 bases). The CDR3 totals 15 residues. V lost 7 bases, J lost 4 bases, and 19 bases lay in between. Germline V gene sequence: CDR1 SEHNR, CDR2 FQNEAQ (reference sequence). Written as DNA, the CDR3 is TGTGCCAGCACCCCTGAGGCGCGCCAGGGAGAGACCCAGTACTTC. Translating it yields CASTPEARQGETQYF.